This TCR beta chain originates from a study of siplizumab effects on memory and regulatory T cells. General study findings and limits: Under siplizumab, an average about 70% of mappable alloreactive CD4+ clones were Treg-derived, compared with approximately 27% in controls. The diversity of naive T cells seemed greater than that of memory cells, and their alloresponse contribution seemed major.

Sequencing was performed with immunoSEQ multiplex PCR; in TCRdb, only in-frame clones are kept and a portion is missing. Counted here are tens of thousands of clones, 95% to 98% occurring once; the ten biggest clones make up roughly 0.097%. The trim removed 4 bases at V and 2 bases at J, leaving 4 bases unmatched. The CDR3 has 14 amino acids. CDR1 SGHTS and CDR2 YDEGEE come from the germline V gene. Concerning this clone: Its antigen is undetermined.

The origin of this receptor is a human donor in good health. This sequence joins TRBV5-8 and TRBJ2-3; 7 bases align to TRBD2. The material sequenced was naive CD8+ T cells sorted from blood. In nucleotides, the CDR3 is TGTGCCAGCAGCGGGGGAGGGGACACAGATACGCAGTATTTT. It yields the protein CASSGGGDTDTQYF.